These 2 T cell receptor beta chains were all obtained from the same sample, sequenced in a study of brain T cells in children with intractable seizures. Profiled with immunoSEQ multiplex PCR; TCRdb holds only in-frame clones, not every one. In the table there are 60,000 to 85,000 clones, more than 85% of which are singletons. This material consisted of peripheral blood, taken at surgery. These receptors were collected from a boy under two years old with tuberous sclerosis and intractable seizures.

The genes are TRBV11-1 and TRBJ1-1; D is perhaps TRBD1 (6 bases). Germline CDR1 reads SGHAT; CDR2 reads FQDESV (reference sequence). The length of the CDR3 is 14 residues. Trimming took 5 bases from V and 1 from J, leaving 11 bases between them. Written as DNA, the CDR3 is TGTGCCAGCAGCCAGGGGCCGGGGAACACTGAAGCTTTCTTT. As protein: CASSQGPGNTEAFF.

V and J are TRBV28 and TRBJ2-3, with 16 bases identical to TRBD2. CDR1 and CDR2 (germline): MDHEN, SYDVKM. CDR3 length: 18 residues. The V segment lost 6 bases and the J segment 2 bases; nucleotides outside the gene matches: 8. The CDR3 region is CASSKGLAGGRITDTQYF. The CDR3 DNA reads TGTGCCAGCAGCAAGGGACTAGCGGGAGGGAGGATCACAGATACGCAGTATTTT.